This T cell receptor (beta chain) was obtained from a study of neurological immune-mediated disorders. TCRdb redid the calling of the 5' RACE reads with MiXCR, one entry per CDR3 protein. The sample includes 50,000 to 80,000 distinct CDR3 sequences, around 3.7% of them seen just once. The germline V and J ends were trimmed by 0 bases and 3 bases, with 12 bases remaining between them. The germline gives CDR1 DFQATT, CDR2 SNEGSKA (reference sequence). This CDR3 comprises 15 residues. In this sample, this clonotype turned up many times. The chain couples TRBV20-1 to TRBJ2-1, with D possibly being TRBD1 (6 bases). The clonotype comes from a man aged 35 to 55 with multiple sclerosis. The sample consisted of PBMCs. The CDR3 bases are TGCAGTGCTAGAGACGGACAGAGCATCTACAATGAGCAGTTCTTC. Its protein is CSARDGQSIYNEQFF.